The T cell receptor beta chain described here comes from a study of cytomegalovirus exposure and HLA in healthy donors. Turning to the study itself: Just over 80% of 398 genotyped donors fell in the Caucasian-associated ancestry cluster. Whole-study results and caveats: A cluster of highly shared sequence variants was likely a sequencing artifact. In vitro testing confirmed three CMV-associated chains as specific for CMV antigens.

Vbeta (60) and Jbeta (13) primers were used in the PCR. Libraries were prepared by immunoSEQ multiplex PCR; TCRdb keeps only in-frame clonotypes and omits some of them. This repertoire shows 80,000 or so clones, around 75% found once; its top ten account for 7.2%. The CDR3 sequence is 13 residues long. The V end was cut by 2 bases, the J end by 7 bases, with 11 bases between. Germline V gives CDR1 MNHEY, CDR2 SVGAGI. About this clone itself: No antigen is known for it.

V usage is TRBV6-5 and J usage is TRBJ1-2, with TRBD1 as a possible D gene (6 bases). This sequence was found in a middle-aged woman in good health and CMV-seronegative. What was sequenced was PBMCs. The CDR3 nucleotides are TGTGCCAGCAGTTACCGGCAGGGGTTTGGCTACACCTTC. It is translated as CASSYRQGFGYTF.